These 20 T cell receptor beta chains were all obtained from the same sample, sequenced in a study of shared clonotypes between healthy human individuals (TCRdb year 2020). Library prep was done by the immunoSEQ multiplex PCR assay. Not all clones reach the TCRdb copy of this immuneACCESS table, which keeps in-frame sequences only. Checked studies attribute under half of the gap to unresolved V genes and leave the rest unexplained. The sample contains 2,100,000 or so clones, 95% of them found a single time. The ten largest make up 0.13% of the sample. The sample consisted of naive CD4+ T cells sorted from blood. Sample cell subset or site, as interpreted from the label and publication: CD45RA+ positively selected. The source of these receptors is a young man in good health.

The rearrangement uses TRBV11-3 and TRBJ2-3; D call uncertain. The CDR3 consists of 12 residues. The V gene lost 4 bases and the J gene lost 2 bases, with 4 bases spanning the gap. Germline V CDR1 and CDR2: SGHNT, YENEEA. This chain's CDR3 is CASSSATDTQYF. CDR3 nucleotides: TGTGCCAGCAGCTCAGCCACAGATACGCAGTATTTT.

The rearrangement joins TRBV2 to TRBJ2-7, with a tentative D call TRBD2 (5 bases). Germline assignment: CDR1 SNHLY and CDR2 FYNNEI. The CDR3 contains 14 residues. Trimming removed 3 bases at V and 2 bases at J, with 11 bases between. CDR3 DNA sequence: TGTGCCAGCAGTGATGGGCTAGCAGCCTACGAGCAGTACTTC. This codes for CASSDGLAAYEQYF.

The gene calls are TRBV5-4 and TRBJ2-5; a possible D gene is TRBD1 (6 bases). The CDR3 has 13 residues. Trimming shortened V by 4 bases and J by 4 bases, and 11 bases separated the two germline ends. Germline V lookup: CDR1 SGHNT, CDR2 YYREEE (reference sequence). The CDR3 spells CASSPRGRETQYF. For the CDR3, the DNA is TGTGCCAGCAGCCCAAGGGGGAGAGAGACCCAGTACTTC.

This clone is a singleton in its sample. The V and J genes are TRBV30 and TRBJ2-3; 9 bases fit TRBD2. The CDR3 consists of 13 residues. CDR1 is GTSNPN and CDR2 is SVGIG in the germline V gene (reference sequence). V lost 4 bases, J lost 6 bases, and 5 bases stayed unmatched. CDR3 amino acids: CAWTGGGADTQYF. The CDR3 bases are TGTGCCTGGACTGGCGGGGGGGCGGATACGCAGTATTTT.

This chain uses TRBV27 with TRBJ2-2; D is possibly TRBD1 or TRBD2 (5 bases each). The germline V gene has CDR1 MNHEY and CDR2 SMNVEV (reference sequence). The V end was cut by 3 bases, the J end by 0 bases, with 20 bases between. The CDR3 spans 19 residues. CDR3 in DNA: TGTGCCAGCAGTTTGGGAAAAAGATTGGGGGACCCGAACACCGGGGAGCTGTTTTTT. Amino acid sequence: CASSLGKRLGDPNTGELFF.

The chain combines TRBV27 with TRBJ2-2, with a tentative D call TRBD2 (5 bases). V was clipped by 10 bases and J by 7 bases, with 16 bases between them. Germline lookup yields CDR1 MNHEY and CDR2 SMNVEV (reference sequence). This CDR3 contains 13 residues. For the CDR3, the DNA is TGTGCCACCCCTACCGACCGGGGCGGGGAGCTGTTTTTT. Its translation is CATPTDRGGELFF.

This chain joins TRBV27 and TRBJ2-7, with 9 bases lining up with TRBD1. CDR3 length equals 13 residues. Germline V gene data show CDR1 as MNHEY and CDR2 as SMNVEV (reference sequence). V was pared by 8 bases and J by 5 bases, with 7 bases of the junction left unmatched. CDR3 sequence: CASVPGQGHEQYF. CDR3 coding DNA: TGTGCCAGCGTACCGGGACAGGGACACGAGCAGTACTTC.

Turning to this clone: The junction and the germline gene differ at one end; a read error may be behind it. The chain has TRBV5-1 and TRBJ2-3; 10 bases align to TRBD2. The CDR3 consists of 17 residues. Germline V gives CDR1 SGHRS, CDR2 YFSETQ. The CDR3 loop reads CASRLGPLAGAGDTQYF. CDR3 nucleotide sequence: TGCGCCAGCAGATTGGGGCCCCTAGCGGGGGCCGGAGATACGCAGTATTTT.

The chain is built from TRBV4-2 and TRBJ1-5; 9 bases are shared with TRBD1. Germline V CDR1 and CDR2: LGHNA, YNFKEQ. The CDR3 is made up of 13 amino acids. Trimming at V came to 4 bases and at J to 7 bases, leaving 2 bases not matched to a gene. CDR3 region: CASSRTGEQPQHF. CDR3 bases: TGTGCCAGCAGCCGGACAGGGGAACAGCCCCAGCATTTT.

With regard to this clone: This sample also contains other DNA sequences that code for the same CDR3. CDR3 residues: CASSLLAGVSDTQYF. The CDR3, as DNA: TGTGCCAGCAGCTTACTAGCGGGAGTTTCAGATACGCAGTATTTT. V is TRBV7-2 and J is TRBJ2-3, with 10 nucleotides matching TRBD2. This CDR3 contains 15 residues. J was trimmed by 4 bases and V by 2 bases; bases with no gene match: 3. Per germline, CDR1 SGHTA and CDR2 FQGNSA.

V usage is TRBV10-3 and J usage is TRBJ2-1; 10 bases align to TRBD2. J lost 3 bases, V lost 10 bases, and 6 bases had no gene match. Germline V lookup: CDR1 ENHRY, CDR2 SYGVKD. The CDR3 has 14 amino acids. The CDR3 spells CATSGRDNYNEQFF. The CDR3 nucleotides are TGTGCCACGAGCGGGAGGGACAACTACAATGAGCAGTTCTTC.

The rearrangement links TRBV10-1 to TRBJ1-4, with D perhaps matching TRBD1 (5 bases). The CDR3 is made up of 12 amino acids. Trimming removed 7 bases at V and 5 bases at J, with 8 bases between. Germline assignment: CDR1 WNHNN and CDR2 SYGVQD (reference sequence). CDR3: CASIRGNEKLFF. In DNA, the CDR3 is TGCGCCAGCATCCGGGGGAATGAAAAACTGTTTTTT.

Points on this clone: Just one base apart from a much larger clone, this may be a read error. The sample holds other DNA sequences that translate to the same CDR3. The CDR3 loop is CASSPGRNTEAFF. The CDR3 nucleotides are TGTGCCAGCAGCCCGGGGAGGAACACTGAAGCTTTCTTT. The chain recombines TRBV6-5 with TRBJ1-1; the D is unclear. CDR1 and CDR2 from the germline V gene are MNHEY and SVGAGI. The CDR3 is made up of 13 amino acids. The V end was cut by 6 bases, the J end by 1 base, with 9 bases between.

The chain carries TRBV5-1 and TRBJ1-6; D unresolved. Germline CDR1 is SGHRS and CDR2 is YFSETQ. The CDR3 contains 14 residues. Trimming shortened V by 0 bases and J by 6 bases, and 7 bases separated the two germline ends. DNA for the CDR3: TGCGCCAGCAGCTTGGAGACGTTTAATTCACCCCTCCACTTT. Its translation: CASSLETFNSPLHF.

Comment on this clone: Additional DNA sequences in this sample encode the identical CDR3. The chain is built from TRBV28 and TRBJ2-7, with D unclear. V lost 4 bases to trimming and J lost 3 bases, with 7 bases between them. The germline gives CDR1 MDHEN, CDR2 SYDVKM. The CDR3 loop spans 12 amino acids. The chain's CDR3 is CASSSYSYEQYF. The CDR3, as DNA: TGTGCCAGCAGTTCGTACAGCTACGAGCAGTACTTC.

The genes are TRBV29-1 and TRBJ1-1; D perhaps matches TRBD1 (5 bases). The CDR3 runs 11 residues. Deletions cut 7 bases from V and 11 bases from J, with 17 bases between. CDR1 SQVTM and CDR2 ANQGSEA come from the germline V gene. In DNA form, the CDR3 reads TGCAGCGCTCAAAGGGGCGATGCGGCTTTCTTT. Protein sequence: CSAQRGDAAFF.

A note on this clone: Other DNA sequences in the sample encode the same CDR3. This chain links TRBV30 with TRBJ2-7; a possible D gene is TRBD2 (5 bases). Germline CDR1 GTSNPN, CDR2 SVGIG (reference sequence). The CDR3 has 13 residues. Trimming stripped 2 bases from V and 4 bases from J, with 12 bases between. This CDR3 is CAWSRGEPYEQYF. The CDR3 region has the DNA TGTGCCTGGAGTCGGGGTGAGCCTTACGAGCAGTACTTC.

The chain couples TRBV10-3 to TRBJ2-4; TRBD2 matches at 8 bases. Per germline, CDR1 ENHRY and CDR2 SYGVKD. This CDR3 contains 14 residues. V shed 4 bases, J shed 10 bases, and the junction held 9 bases outside the gene matches. The CDR3 bases are TGTGCCATCAGTGCCCGGGAGGGCAGCGGGATTCAGTACTTC. Residues: CAISAREGSGIQYF.

This chain uses TRBV21-1 with TRBJ2-7; the D call in the table, TRBD1, was not verified against the DNA. TRBV21-1 is marked as a pseudogene. There are 14 residues in the CDR3. The CDR3: CASRPLVGLYEQYF. DNA for the CDR3: TGTGCCAGCAGGCCCTTAGTGGGCCTATACGAGCAGTACTTC.

CDR3: CSVLNTGELFF. In nucleotides, the CDR3 is TGCAGCGTTCTGAACACCGGGGAGCTGTTTTTT. This chain uses TRBV29-1 with TRBJ2-2; D not resolved. This CDR3 has 11 residues. V lost 5 bases and J 1 base, leaving 2 bases between the germline ends. CDR1 SQVTM and CDR2 ANQGSEA come from the germline V gene.